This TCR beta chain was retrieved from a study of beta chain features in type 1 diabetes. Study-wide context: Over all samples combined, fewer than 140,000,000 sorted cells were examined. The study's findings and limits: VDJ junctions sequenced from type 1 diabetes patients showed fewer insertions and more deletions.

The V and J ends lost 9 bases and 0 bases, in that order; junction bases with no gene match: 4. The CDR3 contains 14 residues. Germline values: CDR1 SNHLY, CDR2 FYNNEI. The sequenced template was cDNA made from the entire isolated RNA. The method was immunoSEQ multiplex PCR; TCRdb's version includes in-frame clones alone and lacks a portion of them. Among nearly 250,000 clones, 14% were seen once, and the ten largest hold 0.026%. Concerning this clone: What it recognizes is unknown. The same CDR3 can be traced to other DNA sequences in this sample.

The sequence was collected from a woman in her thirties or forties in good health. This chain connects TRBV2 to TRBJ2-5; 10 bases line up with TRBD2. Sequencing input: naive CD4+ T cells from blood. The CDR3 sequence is CASTSGEYQETQYF. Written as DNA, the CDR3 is TGTGCCAGTACTAGCGGGGAGTACCAAGAGACCCAGTACTTC.